This T cell receptor (beta chain) was observed in a study of blood T cell repertoires in COVID-19. Unmatched junction bases numbered 4, after V lost 0 bases and J lost 0 bases. The germline gives CDR1 SGHTA, CDR2 FQGNSA. The CDR3 runs 16 residues. As handled by the study authors: Cell counts per sample came from amplifying reference gene primers. TCRdb keeps only in-frame clones here, not all; method: immunoSEQ multiplex PCR. That table furnishes V, J and clone size, whereas the DNA furnished D and trimming. The sample consists of hundreds of thousands of clones, approximately 84% of them appearing once.

The chain employs TRBV7-2 and TRBJ1-1; the match to TRBD1 covers 7 bases. The source of this sequence is a human donor in a cohort sampled during active COVID-19. Material for sequencing was peripheral blood. The CDR3 DNA follows: TGTGCCAGCAGCTTAGCGGCGACAGGGCTGAACACTGAAGCTTTCTTT. Translation gives CASSLAATGLNTEAFF.